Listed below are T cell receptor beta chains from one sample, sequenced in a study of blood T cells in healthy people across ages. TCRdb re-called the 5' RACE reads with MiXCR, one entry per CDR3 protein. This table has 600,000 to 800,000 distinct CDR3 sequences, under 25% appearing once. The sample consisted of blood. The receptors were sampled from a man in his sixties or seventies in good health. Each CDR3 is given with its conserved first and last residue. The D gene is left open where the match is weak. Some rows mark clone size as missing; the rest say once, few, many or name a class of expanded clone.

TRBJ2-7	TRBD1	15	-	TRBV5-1	CASSLTGTDSYEQYF	TGCGCCAGCAGCTTGACCGGGACAGACTCCTACGAGCAGTACTTC
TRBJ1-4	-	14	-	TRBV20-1	CSATRGSANEKLFF	TGCAGTGCTACTAGAGGTTCAGCTAATGAAAAACTGTTTTTT
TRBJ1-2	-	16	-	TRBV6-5	CASSYLLSPHNYGYTF	TGTGCCAGCAGTTACCTTCTGAGCCCTCATAACTATGGCTACACCTTC
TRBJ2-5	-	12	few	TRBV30	CAWGGNEETQYF	TGTGCCTGGGGGGGGAACGAAGAGACCCAGTACTTC
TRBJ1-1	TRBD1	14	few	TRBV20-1	CSAKPGQGLTEAFF	TGCAGTGCTAAACCCGGACAGGGGTTGACTGAAGCTTTCTTT
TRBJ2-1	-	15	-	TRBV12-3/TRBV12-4	CASGNGVSSYNEQFF	TGTGCCAGCGGAAACGGGGTTAGCTCCTACAATGAGCAGTTCTTC
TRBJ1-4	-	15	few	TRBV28	CASSSQTATNEKLFF	TGTGCCAGCAGTTCCCAGACAGCAACTAATGAAAAACTGTTTTTT
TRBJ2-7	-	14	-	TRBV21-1	CASRQPDQGLEQYF	TGTGCCAGCAGGCAGCCGGACCAAGGGCTCGAGCAGTACTTC
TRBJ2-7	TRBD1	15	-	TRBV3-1	CASSHPGQGVREQYF	TGTGCCAGCAGCCACCCGGGACAGGGAGTGCGCGAGCAGTACTTC
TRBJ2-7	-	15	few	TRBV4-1	CASSPGGTRPYEQYF	TGCGCCAGCAGCCCAGGGGGGACTCGCCCCTACGAGCAGTACTTC
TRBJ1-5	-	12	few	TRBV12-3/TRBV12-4	CASTDTDQPQHF	TGTGCCAGCACCGACACGGATCAGCCCCAGCATTTT
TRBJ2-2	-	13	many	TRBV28	CASTDLNTGELFF	TGTGCCAGCACCGACCTGAACACCGGGGAGCTGTTTTTT
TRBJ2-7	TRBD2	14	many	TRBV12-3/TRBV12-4	CASSLREGGHEQYF	TGTGCCAGCAGCCTCCGGGAGGGTGGGCACGAGCAGTACTTC
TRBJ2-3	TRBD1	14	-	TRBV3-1	CASSRTGVPDTQYF	TGTGCCAGCAGCCGGACAGGGGTGCCAGATACGCAGTATTTT
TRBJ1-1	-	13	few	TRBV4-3	CASSKQDNTEASF	TGCGCCAGCAGCAAACAGGACAACACTGAAGCTTCCTTT
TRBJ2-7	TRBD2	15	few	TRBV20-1	CSASYLVAGNYEQYF	TGCAGTGCTTCGTACCTGGTAGCGGGGAACTACGAGCAGTACTTC
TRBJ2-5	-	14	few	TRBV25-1	CASSETGRMQTQYF	TGTGCCAGCAGTGAAACAGGGCGAATGCAGACCCAGTACTTC
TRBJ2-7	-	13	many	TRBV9	CAWRGPSSYEQYF	TGTGCCTGGAGGGGGCCGAGCTCCTACGAGCAGTACTTC
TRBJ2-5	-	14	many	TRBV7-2	CASSLGASQETQYF	TGTGCCAGCAGCTTAGGGGCCAGTCAAGAGACCCAGTACTTC
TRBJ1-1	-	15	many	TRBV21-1	CASPGSKSMNTEAFF	TGTGCCAGCCCGGGTTCAAAGTCCATGAACACTGAAGCTTTCTTT
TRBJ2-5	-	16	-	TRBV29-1	CSVDGAQVSTQETQYF	TGCAGCGTTGATGGGGCGCAAGTTTCGACACAAGAGACCCAGTACTTC
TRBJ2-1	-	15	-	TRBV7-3	CASSSFSGPHNEQFF	TGTGCCAGCAGCTCATTTTCGGGTCCCCACAATGAGCAGTTCTTC
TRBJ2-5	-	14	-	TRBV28	CASSFAVLQETQYF	TGTGCCAGCAGTTTTGCAGTCCTACAAGAGACCCAGTACTTC
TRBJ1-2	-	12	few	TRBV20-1	CSAPGQGHGYTF	TGCAGTGCCCCAGGCCAGGGCCATGGCTACACCTTC
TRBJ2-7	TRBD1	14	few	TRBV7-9	CASSPRDSAYEQYF	TGTGCCAGCAGCCCCCGGGACAGCGCCTACGAGCAGTACTTC
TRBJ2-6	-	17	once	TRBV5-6	CASSLLGGGSGTNVLTF	TGTGCCAGCAGCTTGTTGGGAGGGGGCTCTGGGACCAACGTCCTGACTTTC
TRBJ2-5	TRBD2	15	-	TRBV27	CASSPSSGRAGEQYF	TGTGCCAGCAGTCCATCTAGCGGGAGGGCCGGGGAGCAGTACTTC
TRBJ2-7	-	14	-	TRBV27	CASSLTHRLDEQYF	TGTGCCAGCAGTTTAACCCATAGGTTGGACGAGCAGTACTTC
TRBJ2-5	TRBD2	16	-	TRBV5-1	CASSLLASGSQETQYF	TGCGCCAGCAGCTTGCTGGCTAGCGGTAGCCAAGAGACCCAGTACTTC
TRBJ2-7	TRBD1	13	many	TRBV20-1	CSARWDRRHEQYF	TGCAGTGCCCGCTGGGACAGGAGACACGAGCAGTACTTC
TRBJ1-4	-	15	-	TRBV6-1	CASSETGGRPEKLFF	TGTGCCAGCAGCGAAACGGGAGGGCGCCCCGAAAAACTGTTTTTT
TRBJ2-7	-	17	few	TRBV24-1	CATSDLHSGGRTYEQYF	TGTGCCACCAGTGATTTGCATTCGGGGGGCCGAACCTACGAGCAGTACTTC
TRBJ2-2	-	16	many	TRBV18	CASSPVQGRDAGELFF	TGTGCCAGCTCACCTGTGCAAGGGCGGGACGCTGGGGAGCTGTTTTTT
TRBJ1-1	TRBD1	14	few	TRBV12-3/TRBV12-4	CASSADRVSTEAFF	TGTGCCAGCAGTGCCGACAGGGTGAGCACTGAAGCTTTCTTT
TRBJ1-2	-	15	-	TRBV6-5	CASSSFLDRLEGYTF	TGTGCCAGCAGTTCATTTCTGGACAGATTGGAGGGCTACACCTTC
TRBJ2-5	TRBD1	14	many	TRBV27	CASSPRQGRETQYF	TGTGCCAGCAGTCCACGACAGGGACGGGAGACCCAGTACTTC
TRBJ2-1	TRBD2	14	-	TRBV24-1	CATREGFAYNEQFF	TGTGCCACCCGGGAGGGGTTCGCCTACAATGAGCAGTTCTTC
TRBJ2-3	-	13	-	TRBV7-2	CASSPQGPPTQYF	TGTGCCAGCAGCCCACAGGGACCTCCGACGCAGTATTTT
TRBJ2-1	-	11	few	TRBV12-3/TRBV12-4	CASSHSNEQFF	TGTGCCAGCAGCCACTCAAATGAGCAGTTCTTC
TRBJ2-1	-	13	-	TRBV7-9	CASSISRADEQFF	TGTGCCAGCAGCATCTCCAGGGCGGACGAGCAGTTCTTC